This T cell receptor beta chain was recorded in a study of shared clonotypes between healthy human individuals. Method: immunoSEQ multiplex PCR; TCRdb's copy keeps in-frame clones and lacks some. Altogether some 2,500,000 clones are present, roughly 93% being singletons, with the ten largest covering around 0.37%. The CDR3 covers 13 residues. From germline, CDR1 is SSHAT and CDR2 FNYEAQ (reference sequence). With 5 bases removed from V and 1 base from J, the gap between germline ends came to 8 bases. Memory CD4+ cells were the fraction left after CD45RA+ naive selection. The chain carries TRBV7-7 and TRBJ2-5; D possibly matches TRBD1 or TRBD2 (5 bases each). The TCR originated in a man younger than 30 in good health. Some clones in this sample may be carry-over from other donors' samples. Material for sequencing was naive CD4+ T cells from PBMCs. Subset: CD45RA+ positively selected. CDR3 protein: CASSPGPQETQYF. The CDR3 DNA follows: TGTGCCAGCAGCCCGGGACCCCAAGAGACCCAGTACTTC.